This T cell receptor (beta chain) was obtained from a study of blood T cells in healthy people across ages. In this sample, this clonotype turned up many times. The use of a sample-barcoded 5' primer and a J-beta primer mix characterized a second PCR of roughly 7 to 11 cycles. All samples yielded 2.5 million or more CDR3-containing paired-end reads. A single record per CDR3 protein comes from TCRdb applying MiXCR to the 5' RACE reads. The table includes fewer than 2,000,000 distinct CDR3 sequences, about 32% detected once. Isolation of PBMCs gave at least 7 million cells per sample. The V gene lost 0 bases and the J gene lost 0 bases, with 9 bases spanning the gap. Germline loops: CDR1 MNHNY, CDR2 SVGAGI (reference sequence). CDR3 length: 15 residues.

This sequence originates from a woman in her twenties or thirties in good health. Material: blood. J is TRBJ2-7 and V is TRBV6-6, with D unresolved. The CDR3 spells CASSYSRAYSYEQYF. The CDR3 DNA is TGTGCCAGCAGTTACTCACGGGCATACTCCTACGAGCAGTACTTC.